This TCR beta chain came from a study of response to subunit inactivated influenza vaccine. Study-level findings and limits: There was a suggestion from the authors that each seasonal influenza vaccination recruits few new T cells.

This clonotype was found a few times. The antigen remains unidentified. TCRdb reanalysed the RT-PCR reads using MiXCR and keeps one entry per CDR3 protein. The sample includes about 520,000 distinct CDR3 sequences, about 25% of them seen just once. Trimming removed 3 bases from V and 2 bases from J; junction bases left unmatched: 2. This CDR3 is 16 amino acids long. Germline CDR1 ENHRY, CDR2 SYGVKD. The sequencing used CD4+ T cells sorted from PBMCs, collected more than 4 days after vaccination. This sequence originates from a man in his fifties who received an inactivated influenza vaccine. The chain recombines TRBV10-3 with TRBJ1-5, with 12 nucleotides matching TRBD1. CDR3 nucleotide sequence: TGTGCCATCAGTGATGGGACAGGGGGCGGCAATCAGCCCCAGCATTTT. This sequence encodes CAISDGTGGGNQPQHF.